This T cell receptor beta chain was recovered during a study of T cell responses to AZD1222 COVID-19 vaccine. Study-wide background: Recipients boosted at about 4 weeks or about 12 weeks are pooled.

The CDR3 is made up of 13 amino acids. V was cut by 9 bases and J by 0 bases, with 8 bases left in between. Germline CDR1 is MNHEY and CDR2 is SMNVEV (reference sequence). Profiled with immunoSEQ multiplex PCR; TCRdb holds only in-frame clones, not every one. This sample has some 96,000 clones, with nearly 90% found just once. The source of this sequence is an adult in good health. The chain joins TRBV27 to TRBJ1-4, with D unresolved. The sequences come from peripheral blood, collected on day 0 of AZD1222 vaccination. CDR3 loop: CARTRATNEKLFF. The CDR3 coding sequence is TGTGCCAGGACCCGGGCAACTAATGAAAAACTGTTTTTT.